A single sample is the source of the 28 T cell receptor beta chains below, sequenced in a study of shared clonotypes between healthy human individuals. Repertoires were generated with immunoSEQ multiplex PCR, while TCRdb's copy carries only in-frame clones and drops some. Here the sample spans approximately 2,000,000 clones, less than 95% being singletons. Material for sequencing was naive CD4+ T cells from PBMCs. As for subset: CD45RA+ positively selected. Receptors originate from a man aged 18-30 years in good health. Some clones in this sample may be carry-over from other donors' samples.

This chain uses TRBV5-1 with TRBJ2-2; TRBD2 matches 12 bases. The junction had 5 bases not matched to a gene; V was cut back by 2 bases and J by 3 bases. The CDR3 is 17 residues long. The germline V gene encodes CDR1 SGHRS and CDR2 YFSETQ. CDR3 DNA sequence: TGCGCCAGCAGCTTAGTTACTAGCGGGAGGTACACCGGGGAGCTGTTTTTT. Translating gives CASSLVTSGRYTGELFF.

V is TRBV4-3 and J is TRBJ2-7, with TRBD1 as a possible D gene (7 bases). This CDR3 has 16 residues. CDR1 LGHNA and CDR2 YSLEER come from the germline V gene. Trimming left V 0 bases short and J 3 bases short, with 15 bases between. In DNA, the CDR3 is TGCGCCAGCAGCCAAGACTTGACAGGGAGGAGCTACGAGCAGTACTTC. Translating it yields CASSQDLTGRSYEQYF.

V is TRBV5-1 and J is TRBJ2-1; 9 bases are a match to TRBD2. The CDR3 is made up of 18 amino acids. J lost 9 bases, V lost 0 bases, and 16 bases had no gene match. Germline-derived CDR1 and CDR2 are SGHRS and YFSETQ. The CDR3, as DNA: TGCGCCAGCAGCTTGGAGGGTAGCGGGAGCGGGCCTCCCAGTGAGCAGTTCTTC. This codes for CASSLEGSGSGPPSEQFF.

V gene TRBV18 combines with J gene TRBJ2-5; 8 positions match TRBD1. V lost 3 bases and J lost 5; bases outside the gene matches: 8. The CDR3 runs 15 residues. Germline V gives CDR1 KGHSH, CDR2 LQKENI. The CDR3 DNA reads TGTGCCAGCTCACCCTCGACAGGGGTTGGCGAGACCCAGTACTTC. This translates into CASSPSTGVGETQYF.

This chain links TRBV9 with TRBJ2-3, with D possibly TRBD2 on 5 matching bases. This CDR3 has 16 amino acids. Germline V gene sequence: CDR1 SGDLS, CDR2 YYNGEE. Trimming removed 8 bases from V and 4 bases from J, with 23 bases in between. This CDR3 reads CASSIRGPDGADTQYF. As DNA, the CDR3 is TGTGCCAGTAGTATACGCGGGCCGGACGGGGCAGATACGCAGTATTTT.

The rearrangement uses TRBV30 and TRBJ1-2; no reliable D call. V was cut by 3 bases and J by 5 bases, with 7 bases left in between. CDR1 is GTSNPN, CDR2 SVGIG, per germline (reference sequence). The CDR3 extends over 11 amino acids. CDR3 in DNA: TGTGCCTGGAGGGAGTCGTATGGCTACACCTTC. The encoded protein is CAWRESYGYTF. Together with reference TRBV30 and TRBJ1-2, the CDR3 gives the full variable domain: SQTIHQWPATLVQPVGSPLSLECTVEGTSNPNLYWYRQAAGRGLQLLFYSVGIGQISSEVPQNLSASRPQDRQFILSSKKLLLSDSGFYLCAWRESYGYTFGSGTRLTVV.

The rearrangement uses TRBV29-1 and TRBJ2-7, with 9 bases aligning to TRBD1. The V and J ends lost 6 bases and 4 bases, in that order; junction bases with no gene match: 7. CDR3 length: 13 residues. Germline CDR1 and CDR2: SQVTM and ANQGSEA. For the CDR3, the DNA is TGCAGCGTGAAGGGACAGGGATCGTACGAGCAGTACTTC. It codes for CSVKGQGSYEQYF.

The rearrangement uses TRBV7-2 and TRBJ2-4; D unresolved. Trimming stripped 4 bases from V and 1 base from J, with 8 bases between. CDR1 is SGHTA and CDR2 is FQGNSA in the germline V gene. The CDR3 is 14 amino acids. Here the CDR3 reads CASSSSEAKNIQYF. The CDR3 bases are TGTGCCAGCAGCTCGTCGGAGGCCAAAAACATTCAGTACTTC.

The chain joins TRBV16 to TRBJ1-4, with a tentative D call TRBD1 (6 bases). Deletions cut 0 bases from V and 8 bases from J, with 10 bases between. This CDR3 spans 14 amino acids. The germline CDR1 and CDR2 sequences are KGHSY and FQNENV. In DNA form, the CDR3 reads TGTGCCAGCAGCCAATCAGGGACATCCGAAAAACTGTTTTTT. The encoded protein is CASSQSGTSEKLFF.

CDR3 loop: CASSSAAASYNEQFF. DNA of the CDR3: TGTGCCAGCAGCTCAGCAGCCGCCTCCTACAATGAGCAGTTCTTC. The chain couples TRBV7-3 to TRBJ2-1; D unclear. CDR3 length: 15 residues. The germline V gene has CDR1 SGHTA and CDR2 FQGTGA. The V end was cut by 4 bases, the J end by 0 bases, with 10 bases between.

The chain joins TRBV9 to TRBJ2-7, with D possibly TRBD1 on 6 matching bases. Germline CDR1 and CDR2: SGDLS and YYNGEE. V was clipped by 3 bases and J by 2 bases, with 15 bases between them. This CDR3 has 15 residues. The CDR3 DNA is TGTGCCAGCAGCGCGCAGGTGGACAGCCCCTACGAGCAGTACTTC. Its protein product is CASSAQVDSPYEQYF.

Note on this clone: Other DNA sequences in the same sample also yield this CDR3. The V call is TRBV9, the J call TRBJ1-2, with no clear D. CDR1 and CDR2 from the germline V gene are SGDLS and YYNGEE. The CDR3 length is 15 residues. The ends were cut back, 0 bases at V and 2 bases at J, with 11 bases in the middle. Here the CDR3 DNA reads TGTGCCAGCAGCGTAGATCCGGGGTCCAACTATGGCTACACCTTC. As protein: CASSVDPGSNYGYTF. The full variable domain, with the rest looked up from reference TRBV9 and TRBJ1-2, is DSGVTQTPKHLITATGQRVTLRCSPRSGDLSVYWYQQSLDQGLQFLIQYYNGEERAKGNILERFSAQQFPDLHSELNLSSLELGDSALYFCASSVDPGSNYGYTFGSGTRLTVV.

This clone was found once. CDR3 region: CASSLGGSIAKNIQYF. The CDR3 nucleotides read TGTGCCAGCAGCTTGGGAGGGAGCATAGCCAAAAACATTCAGTACTTC. This rearrangement joins TRBV5-4 to TRBJ2-4; D possibly corresponds to TRBD2 (5 bases). This CDR3 is 16 amino acids long. The V gene's germline CDR1 is SGHNT and CDR2 YYREEE (reference sequence). V lost 0 bases and J lost 0, with 10 bases in between.

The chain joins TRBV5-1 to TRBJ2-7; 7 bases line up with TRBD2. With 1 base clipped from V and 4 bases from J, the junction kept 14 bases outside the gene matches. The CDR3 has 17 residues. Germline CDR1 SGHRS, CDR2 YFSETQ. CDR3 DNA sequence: TGCGCCAGCAGCTTGTCGTTCATGGGCGGGAGCTTGTACGAGCAGTACTTC. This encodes CASSLSFMGGSLYEQYF.

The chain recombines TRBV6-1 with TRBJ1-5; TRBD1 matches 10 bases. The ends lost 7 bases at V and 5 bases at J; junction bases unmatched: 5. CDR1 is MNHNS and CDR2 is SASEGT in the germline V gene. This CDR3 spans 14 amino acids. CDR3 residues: CASIRTGGDQPQHF. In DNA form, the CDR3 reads TGTGCCAGCATCCGGACAGGGGGTGATCAGCCCCAGCATTTT.

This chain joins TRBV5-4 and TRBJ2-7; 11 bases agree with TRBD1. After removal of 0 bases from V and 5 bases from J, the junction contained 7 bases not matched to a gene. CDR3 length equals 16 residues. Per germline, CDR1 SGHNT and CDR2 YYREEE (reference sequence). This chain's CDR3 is CASSLARTGGADEQYF. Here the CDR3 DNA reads TGTGCCAGCAGCTTGGCCCGGACAGGGGGCGCGGACGAGCAGTACTTC.

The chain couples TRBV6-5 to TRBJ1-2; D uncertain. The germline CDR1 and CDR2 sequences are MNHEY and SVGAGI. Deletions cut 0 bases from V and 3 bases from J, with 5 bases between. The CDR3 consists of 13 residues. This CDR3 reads CASSYSPDYGYTF. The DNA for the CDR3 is TGTGCCAGCAGTTACTCTCCCGACTATGGCTACACCTTC.

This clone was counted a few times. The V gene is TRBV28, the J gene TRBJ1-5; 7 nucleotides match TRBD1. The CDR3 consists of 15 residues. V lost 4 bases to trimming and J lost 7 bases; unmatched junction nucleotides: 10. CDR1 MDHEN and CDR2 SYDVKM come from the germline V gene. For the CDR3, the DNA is TGTGCCAGCAGTTCACCCCGGACAGGCGAGCAGCCCCAGCATTTT. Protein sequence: CASSSPRTGEQPQHF.

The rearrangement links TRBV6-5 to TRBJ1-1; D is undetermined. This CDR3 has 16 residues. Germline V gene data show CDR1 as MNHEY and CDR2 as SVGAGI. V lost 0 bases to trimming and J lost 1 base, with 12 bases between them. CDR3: CASSYSVGIGNTEAFF. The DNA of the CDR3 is TGTGCCAGCAGTTACTCGGTGGGTATAGGGAACACTGAAGCTTTCTTT.

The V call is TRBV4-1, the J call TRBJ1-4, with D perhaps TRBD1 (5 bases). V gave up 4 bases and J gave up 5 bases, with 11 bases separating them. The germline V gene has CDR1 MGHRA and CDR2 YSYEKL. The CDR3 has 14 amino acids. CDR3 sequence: CASSRTPWNEKLFF. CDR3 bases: TGCGCCAGCAGCCGGACACCATGGAATGAAAAACTGTTTTTT.

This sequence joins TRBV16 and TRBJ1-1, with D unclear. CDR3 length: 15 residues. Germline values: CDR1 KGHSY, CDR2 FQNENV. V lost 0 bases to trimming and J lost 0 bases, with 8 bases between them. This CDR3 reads CASSQSPSMNTEAFF. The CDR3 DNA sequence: TGTGCCAGCAGCCAATCCCCCTCCATGAACACTGAAGCTTTCTTT. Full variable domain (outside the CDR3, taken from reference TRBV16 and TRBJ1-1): GEEVAQTPKHLVRGEGQKAKLYCAPIKGHSYVFWYQQVLKNEFKFLISFQNENVFDETGMPKERFSAKCLPNSPCSLEIQATKLEDSAVYFCASSQSPSMNTEAFFGQGTRLTVV.

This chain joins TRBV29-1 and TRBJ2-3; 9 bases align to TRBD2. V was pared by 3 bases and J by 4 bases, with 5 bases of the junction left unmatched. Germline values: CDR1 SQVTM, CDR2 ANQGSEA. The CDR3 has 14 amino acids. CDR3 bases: TGCAGCGTTGAGGGTAGCGGGAGTTCAGATACGCAGTATTTT. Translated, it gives CSVEGSGSSDTQYF.

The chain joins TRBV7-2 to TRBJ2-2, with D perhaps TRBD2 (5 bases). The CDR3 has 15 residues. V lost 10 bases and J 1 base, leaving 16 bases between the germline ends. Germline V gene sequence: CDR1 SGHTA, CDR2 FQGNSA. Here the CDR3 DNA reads TGTGCCACCCGGGAAGGGAGCCAGAACACCGGGGAGCTGTTTTTT. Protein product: CATREGSQNTGELFF.

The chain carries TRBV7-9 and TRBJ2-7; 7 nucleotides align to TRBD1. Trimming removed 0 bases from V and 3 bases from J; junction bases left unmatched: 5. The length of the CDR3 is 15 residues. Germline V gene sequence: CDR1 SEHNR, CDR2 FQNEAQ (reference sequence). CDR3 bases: TGTGCCAGCAGCTTAGCTAGCCAGGGGGTCTACGAGCAGTACTTC. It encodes CASSLASQGVYEQYF.

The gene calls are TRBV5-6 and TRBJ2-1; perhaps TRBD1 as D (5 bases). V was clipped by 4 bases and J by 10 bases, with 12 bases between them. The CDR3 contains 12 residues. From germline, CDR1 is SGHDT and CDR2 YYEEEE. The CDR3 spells CASSLPRTEQFF. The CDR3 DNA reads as TGTGCCAGCAGCCTGCCCAGGACAGAGCAGTTCTTC.

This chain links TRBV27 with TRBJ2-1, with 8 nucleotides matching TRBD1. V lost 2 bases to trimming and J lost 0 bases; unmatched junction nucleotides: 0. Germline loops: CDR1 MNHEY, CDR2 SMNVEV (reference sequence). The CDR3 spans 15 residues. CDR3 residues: CASSLTGGSYNEQFF. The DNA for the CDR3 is TGTGCCAGCAGTTTAACAGGGGGCTCCTACAATGAGCAGTTCTTC.

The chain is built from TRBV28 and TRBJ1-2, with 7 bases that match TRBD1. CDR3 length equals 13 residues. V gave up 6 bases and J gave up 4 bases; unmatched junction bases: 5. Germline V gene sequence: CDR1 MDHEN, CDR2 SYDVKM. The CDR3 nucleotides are TGTGCCAGCAGCTCCGGGACAGTCTATGGCTACACCTTC. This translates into CASSSGTVYGYTF.

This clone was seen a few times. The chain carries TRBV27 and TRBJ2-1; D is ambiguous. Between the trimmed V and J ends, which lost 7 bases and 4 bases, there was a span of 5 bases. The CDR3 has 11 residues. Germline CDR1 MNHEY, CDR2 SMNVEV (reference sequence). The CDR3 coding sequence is TGTGCCAGCACCTCTTACAATGAGCAGTTCTTC. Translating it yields CASTSYNEQFF.